Reported below is one T cell receptor (beta chain). This sample was included in a study of OX40 agonist ivuxolimab in advanced cancers. About the research overall: The patients' treatment was ivuxolimab, an agonistic anti-OX40 (CD134) antibody. Patients were treated with intravenous ivuxolimab, dosed at 0.01 to 10 mg/kg and infused every 2 weeks. It was permissible to have had prior anti-PD-1, anti-PD-L1 or anti-CTLA-4 therapy, and under 45% had some.

Profiling relied on immunoSEQ multiplex PCR, and the TCRdb table lists in-frame clones only, not all of them. The data show roughly 48,000 clones, 87% seen once. CDR3 length: 15 residues. Germline lookup yields CDR1 LNHNV and CDR2 YYDKDF (reference sequence). V was clipped by 0 bases and J by 2 bases, with 9 bases between them. This sequence was found in an adult with an advanced solid tumor such as melanoma, head and neck, liver or kidney cancer. Specimen: CD4+ or CD8+ T cells sorted from blood, collected in a trial of the OX40 agonist ivuxolimab. The V and J genes are TRBV15 and TRBJ2-3; D is unclear. CDR3 nucleotides: TGTGCCACCAGCAGAGACAAGGCCTCCACAGATACGCAGTATTTT. It encodes CATSRDKASTDTQYF.